One and the same sample provided the 23 T cell receptor beta chains below, sequenced in a study of neurological immune-mediated disorders. TCRdb re-called the 5' RACE reads with MiXCR, one entry per CDR3 protein. The table includes under 85,000 distinct CDR3 sequences, about 14% detected once. Sequences were obtained from PBMCs. The receptors originated from a woman aged 50 to 60 in good health.

The sample holds many counts of this clonotype. V gene TRBV6-1 combines with J gene TRBJ1-2, with unresolved D. The germline gives CDR1 MNHNS, CDR2 SASEGT. Trimming cost V 3 bases and J 8 bases, with 13 bases left between them. This CDR3 comprises 13 residues. As DNA, the CDR3 is TGTGCCAGCAGTGATCAAGGGAACCGGGGCTACACCTTC. As protein: CASSDQGNRGYTF.

This clonotype was seen ten or more times. This chain joins TRBV20-1 and TRBJ2-1; possible D gene TRBD1, 5 bases. Germline CDR1 and CDR2: DFQATT and SNEGSKA (reference sequence). The V and J ends lost 0 bases and 2 bases respectively, with 11 bases between them. This CDR3 has 15 amino acids. CDR3 DNA: TGCAGTGCTAGAGAACGAAGGGGCGCCTACAATGAGCAGTTCTTC. Amino acids: CSARERRGAYNEQFF.

This clonotype came up many times. V and J are TRBV5-1 and TRBJ2-1, with 10 bases aligning to TRBD2. Per germline, CDR1 SGHRS and CDR2 YFSETQ. The J segment lost 6 bases and the V segment lost 1 base, leaving 7 bases of the junction unmatched. This CDR3 comprises 16 residues. The CDR3 bases are TGCGCCAGCAGCTTGCTAGCGGGAGCAGTACGCAATGAGCAGTTCTTC. Protein product: CASSLLAGAVRNEQFF.

This clonotype has a count of ten or more. The chain links TRBV6-5 to TRBJ1-3, with D perhaps matching TRBD1 (5 bases). Germline lookup yields CDR1 MNHEY and CDR2 SVGAGI. CDR3 length: 14 amino acids. Deletions cut 7 bases from V and 0 bases from J, with 10 bases between. The CDR3 loop reads CASTPGGSGNTIYF. CDR3 nucleotides: TGTGCCAGCACCCCCGGGGGCTCTGGAAACACCATATATTTT.

Note on this clonotype: Relative to the germline gene, one junction end is altered; a read error may explain this. This rearrangement joins TRBV7-2 to TRBJ2-1; a weak D match, TRBD1 (6 bases). The CDR3 is 14 amino acids. CDR1 SGHTA and CDR2 FQGNSA come from the germline V gene. The CDR3 region is CASSLAGAYIEQFF. For the CDR3, the DNA is TGTGCCAGCAGCTTAGCGGGGGCTTACATTGAGCAGTTCTTC.

The table lists this clonotype with many counts. The gene calls are TRBV20-1 and TRBJ1-2; D not resolved. The CDR3 length is 14 residues. Germline V gene sequence: CDR1 DFQATT, CDR2 SNEGSKA (reference sequence). The V gene lost 0 bases and the J gene lost 2 bases, with 10 bases spanning the gap. The CDR3 DNA sequence: TGCAGTGCTAGAGAAAGCACCGGGAACTATGGCTACACCTTC. It translates to CSARESTGNYGYTF.

Many counts were recorded for this clonotype. The rearrangement links TRBV5-1 to TRBJ2-3; 7 bases fit TRBD1. The CDR3 has 14 amino acids. CDR1 SGHRS and CDR2 YFSETQ come from the germline V gene. V was pared by 2 bases and J by 1 base, with 1 base of the junction left unmatched. The DNA for the CDR3 is TGCGCCAGCAGCTTACAGGGGCGCACAGATACGCAGTATTTT. This gives the protein CASSLQGRTDTQYF.

Many counts were recorded for this clonotype. J is TRBJ2-2 and V is TRBV3-1, with a tentative D call TRBD1 (5 bases). The V gene's germline CDR1 is LGHDT and CDR2 YNNKEL (reference sequence). This CDR3 is 14 amino acids long. Trimming took 0 bases from V and 11 from J, leaving 13 bases between them. CDR3 coding DNA: TGTGCCAGCAGCCAAGATGCAGGGAAGGGTGAGCTGTTTTTT. Amino acids: CASSQDAGKGELFF.

The sample holds many counts of this clonotype. V is TRBV20-1 and J is TRBJ2-3, with 9 bases matching TRBD1. The trim removed 3 bases at V and 0 bases at J, leaving 4 bases unmatched. Germline-derived CDR1 and CDR2 are DFQATT and SNEGSKA (reference sequence). The CDR3 has 15 amino acids. CDR3 sequence: CSASPGTGSTDTQYF. The CDR3 coding sequence is TGCAGTGCTAGCCCCGGGACAGGGAGCACAGATACGCAGTATTTT.

This chain uses TRBV5-1 with TRBJ2-5; D remains ambiguous. CDR1 and CDR2 from the germline V gene are SGHRS and YFSETQ. The ends were cut back, 1 base at V and 3 bases at J, with 4 bases in the middle. This CDR3 spans 12 amino acids. The CDR3 nucleotides are TGCGCCAGCAGCTTGCCCGAAGAGACCCAGTACTTC. This codes for CASSLPEETQYF. The full variable domain, completed using reference TRBV5-1 and TRBJ2-5, is KAGVTQTPRYLIKTRGQQVTLSCSPISGHRSVSWYQQTPGQGLQFLFEYFSETQRNKGNFPGRFSGRQFSNSRSEMNVSTLELGDSALYLCASSLPEETQYFGPGTRLLVL.

Worth noting for this clonotype: One junction end disagrees with the germline gene, perhaps due to a read error. The V call is TRBV5-1, the J call TRBJ1-4; D is possibly TRBD1 (5 bases). The CDR3 has 15 residues. Germline CDR1 reads SGHRS; CDR2 reads YFSETQ. The CDR3 loop reads CASRQTRTTNEKLFF. As DNA, the CDR3 is TGCGCTAGCAGACAGACAAGGACCACTAATGAAAAACTGTTTTTT.

This clonotype was seen ten or more times. V usage is TRBV24-1 and J usage is TRBJ1-2; 9 bases are shared with TRBD1. Germline V gene lookup returns CDR1 KGHDR and CDR2 SFDVKD. V was pared by 5 bases and J by 8 bases, with 8 bases of the junction left unmatched. This CDR3 is 14 amino acids long. The CDR3 loop is CATSGKWTGVGYTF. CDR3 sequence (DNA): TGTGCCACCAGTGGGAAATGGACAGGGGTCGGCTACACCTTC.

In this sample, this clonotype turned up many times. This chain connects TRBV28 to TRBJ2-7; no clear D gene. The CDR3 is 11 amino acids. Trimming cost V 8 bases and J 6 bases, with 11 bases left between them. Germline loops: CDR1 MDHEN, CDR2 SYDVKM. CDR3 bases: TGTGCCAGCGTTAGGAGTGCCGAGCAGTACTTC. Protein: CASVRSAEQYF.

About this clonotype itself: A much larger clone differs by one base, so this may be a read error. The chain uses TRBV20-1 and TRBJ2-1; D uncertain. The CDR3 length is 15 residues. Trimming took off 6 bases at V and 2 bases at J, with 17 bases between the two ends. The germline V gene encodes CDR1 DFQATT and CDR2 SNEGSKA (reference sequence). In DNA, the CDR3 is TGCAGTGCCACCCTCCTCTCAGCGCCCTACAATGAGCAGTTCTTC. This encodes CSATLLSAPYNEQFF.

Ten or more counts support this clonotype. The CDR3 nucleotides read TGTGCCATCAGTCGACTAGCGGGAGGGCACTATGAGCAGTTCTTC. Amino acid sequence: CAISRLAGGHYEQFF. The chain joins TRBV10-3 to TRBJ2-1; 14 nucleotides agree with TRBD2. CDR3 length: 15 residues. The germline V gene has CDR1 ENHRY and CDR2 SYGVKD. J gave up 8 bases and V 5 bases, and 5 bases lay outside the gene matches.

This clonotype was seen at least ten times. The chain couples TRBV9 to TRBJ2-2; D remains unclear. This CDR3 spans 15 amino acids. Germline CDR1 SGDLS, CDR2 YYNGEE. V was shortened by 4 bases and J by 0 bases, with 10 bases between the two germline ends. CDR3 loop: CASSPRVANTGELFF. CDR3 bases: TGTGCCAGCAGCCCCCGGGTAGCGAACACCGGGGAGCTGTTTTTT.

Ten or more counts support this clonotype. This chain uses TRBV5-1 with TRBJ2-3; D perhaps matches TRBD2 (6 bases). The CDR3 has 13 residues. Germline loops: CDR1 SGHRS, CDR2 YFSETQ. Trimming removed 4 bases from V and 6 bases from J, with 12 bases in between. As DNA, the CDR3 is TGCGCCAGCAGCCCGCGGGAACGGGATACGCAGTATTTT. Its translation is CASSPRERDTQYF.

This clonotype occurred many times. The chain links TRBV20-1 to TRBJ1-2, with D perhaps TRBD1 (5 bases). V shed 2 bases and J shed 3 bases, with 7 bases lying between them. The CDR3 has 12 amino acids. The germline CDR1 and CDR2 sequences are DFQATT and SNEGSKA (reference sequence). CDR3 sequence: CSARQGYYGYTF. DNA for the CDR3: TGCAGTGCTAGACAGGGATACTATGGCTACACCTTC.

This clonotype was seen repeatedly, ten times or more. The chain links TRBV9 to TRBJ1-1; D unclear. CDR3 length: 17 residues. V was shortened by 0 bases and J by 1 base, with 16 bases between the two germline ends. Per the germline V gene, CDR1 is SGDLS and CDR2 is YYNGEE. In DNA form, the CDR3 reads TGTGCCAGCAGCGTAGGATTGTCACTGTCGGAGAACACTGAAGCTTTCTTT. This encodes CASSVGLSLSENTEAFF.

This clonotype has ten or more counts. V gene TRBV20-1 combines with J gene TRBJ1-1; D might be TRBD1 (6 bases). Trimming removed 7 bases from V and 5 bases from J, with 11 bases in between. From germline, CDR1 is DFQATT and CDR2 SNEGSKA (reference sequence). This CDR3 is built from 11 residues. CDR3 bases: TGCAGTGTAACAGGGCGGACTGAAGCTTTCTTT. Amino acids: CSVTGRTEAFF.

This clonotype has at least ten counts. The V and J genes are TRBV6-5 and TRBJ2-7; 9 nucleotides align to TRBD1. Trimming removed 0 bases from V and 2 bases from J; junction bases left unmatched: 8. Germline V lookup: CDR1 MNHEY, CDR2 SVGAGI. This CDR3 is built from 17 residues. The CDR3 is CASSYSAFGTGTYEQYF. The CDR3 nucleotides read TGTGCCAGCAGTTACTCGGCCTTCGGGACAGGGACCTACGAGCAGTACTTC.

At least ten counts were recorded for this clonotype. The chain links TRBV5-1 to TRBJ2-2; D is possibly TRBD2 (6 bases). Germline CDR1 and CDR2: SGHRS and YFSETQ. The CDR3 is made up of 13 amino acids. V lost 4 bases, J lost 4 bases, and 8 bases lay in between. CDR3 region: CASSQGGTGELFF. CDR3 nucleotides: TGCGCCAGCAGCCAGGGAGGCACCGGGGAGCTGTTTTTT.

The rearrangement links TRBV5-1 to TRBJ2-5; the D is unclear. V was pared by 4 bases and J by 5 bases, with 15 bases between. The CDR3 length is 14 residues. Germline values: CDR1 SGHRS, CDR2 YFSETQ. The CDR3 loop reads CASSMIHSGETQYF. The CDR3 DNA follows: TGCGCCAGCAGCATGATCCATTCCGGGGAGACCCAGTACTTC. Looking up the rest from reference TRBV5-1 and TRBJ2-5 gives the full variable domain: KAGVTQTPRYLIKTRGQQVTLSCSPISGHRSVSWYQQTPGQGLQFLFEYFSETQRNKGNFPGRFSGRQFSNSRSEMNVSTLELGDSALYLCASSMIHSGETQYFGPGTRLLVL.